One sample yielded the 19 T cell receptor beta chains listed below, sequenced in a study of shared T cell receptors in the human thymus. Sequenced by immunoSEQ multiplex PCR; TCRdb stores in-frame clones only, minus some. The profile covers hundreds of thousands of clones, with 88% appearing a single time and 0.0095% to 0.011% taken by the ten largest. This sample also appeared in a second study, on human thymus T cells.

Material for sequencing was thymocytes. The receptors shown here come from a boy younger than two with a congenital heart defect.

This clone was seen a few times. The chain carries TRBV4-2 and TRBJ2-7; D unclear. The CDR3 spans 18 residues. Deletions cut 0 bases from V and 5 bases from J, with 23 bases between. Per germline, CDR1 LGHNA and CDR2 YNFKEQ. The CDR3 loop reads CASSQESGPTIPVNEQYF. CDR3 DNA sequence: TGTGCCAGCAGCCAAGAGTCGGGTCCTACGATCCCTGTAAACGAGCAGTACTTC.

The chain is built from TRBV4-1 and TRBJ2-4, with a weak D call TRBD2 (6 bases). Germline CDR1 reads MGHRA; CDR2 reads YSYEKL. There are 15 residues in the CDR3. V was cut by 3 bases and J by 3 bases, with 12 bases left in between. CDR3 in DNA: TGCGCCAGCAGCCATTTGATGGGGGGCAAAAACATTCAGTACTTC. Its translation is CASSHLMGGKNIQYF.

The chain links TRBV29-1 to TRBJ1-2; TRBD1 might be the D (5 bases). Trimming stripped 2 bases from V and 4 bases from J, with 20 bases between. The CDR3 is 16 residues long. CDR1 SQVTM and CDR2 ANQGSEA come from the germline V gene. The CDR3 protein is CSVEFTPAGNAYGYTF. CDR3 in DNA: TGCAGCGTTGAATTCACTCCGGCAGGGAACGCCTATGGCTACACCTTC. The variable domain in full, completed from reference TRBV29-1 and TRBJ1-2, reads SAVISQKPSRDICQRGTSLTIQCQVDSQVTMMFWYRQQPGQSLTLIATANQGSEATYESGFVIDKFPISRPNLTFSTLTVSNMSPEDSSIYLCSVEFTPAGNAYGYTFGSGTRLTVV.

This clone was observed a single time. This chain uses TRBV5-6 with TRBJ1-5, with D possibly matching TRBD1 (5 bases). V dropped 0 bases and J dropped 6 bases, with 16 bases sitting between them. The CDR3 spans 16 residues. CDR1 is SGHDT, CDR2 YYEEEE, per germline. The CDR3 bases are TGTGCCAGCAGCTTGGGAGGAGGGGTGGTGACTCAGCCCCAGCATTTT. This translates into CASSLGGGVVTQPQHF. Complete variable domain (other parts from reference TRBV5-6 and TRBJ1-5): DAGVTQSPTHLIKTRGQQVTLRCSPKSGHDTVSWYQQALGQGPQFIFQYYEEEERQRGNFPDRFSGHQFPNYSSELNVNALLLGDSALYLCASSLGGGVVTQPQHFGDGTRLSIL.

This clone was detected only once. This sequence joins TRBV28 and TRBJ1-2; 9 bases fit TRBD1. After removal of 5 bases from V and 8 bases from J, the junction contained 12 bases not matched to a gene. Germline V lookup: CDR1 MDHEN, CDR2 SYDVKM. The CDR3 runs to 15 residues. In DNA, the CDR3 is TGTGCCAGCAGTCCGCGGACAGGGGCGGAGAAGGGCTACACCTTC. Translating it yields CASSPRTGAEKGYTF.

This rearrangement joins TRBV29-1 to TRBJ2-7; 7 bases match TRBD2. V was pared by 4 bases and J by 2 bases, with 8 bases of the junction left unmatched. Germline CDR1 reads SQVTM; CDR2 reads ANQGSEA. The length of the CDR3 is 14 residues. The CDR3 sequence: CSVVRGVFPYEQYF. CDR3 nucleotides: TGCAGCGTTGTTCGGGGGGTATTTCCCTACGAGCAGTACTTC.

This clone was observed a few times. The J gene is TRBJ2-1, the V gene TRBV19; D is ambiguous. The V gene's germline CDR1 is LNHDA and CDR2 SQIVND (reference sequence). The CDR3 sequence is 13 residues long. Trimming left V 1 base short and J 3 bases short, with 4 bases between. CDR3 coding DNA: TGTGCCAGTAGTATAGCGGGCTACAATGAGCAGTTCTTC. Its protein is CASSIAGYNEQFF.

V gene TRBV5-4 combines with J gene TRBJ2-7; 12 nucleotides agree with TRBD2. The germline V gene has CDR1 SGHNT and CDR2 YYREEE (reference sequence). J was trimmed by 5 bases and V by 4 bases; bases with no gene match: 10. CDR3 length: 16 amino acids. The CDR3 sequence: CASSRSTSGSIDEQYF. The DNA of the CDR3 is TGTGCCAGCAGCCGATCGACTAGCGGGAGTATCGACGAGCAGTACTTC.

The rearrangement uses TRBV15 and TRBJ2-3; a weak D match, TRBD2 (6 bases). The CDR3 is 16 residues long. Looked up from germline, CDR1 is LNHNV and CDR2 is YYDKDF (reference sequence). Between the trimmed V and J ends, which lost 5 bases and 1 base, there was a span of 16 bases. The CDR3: CATSSPQGEGTDTQYF. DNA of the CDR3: TGTGCCACCAGCTCACCCCAAGGGGAGGGCACAGATACGCAGTATTTT.

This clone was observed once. CDR3 coding DNA: TGTGCCAGCAGCTTCGGGAGGGCCTCGGACGAGCAGTACTTC. It codes for CASSFGRASDEQYF. V is TRBV7-8 and J is TRBJ2-7, with 8 nucleotides matching TRBD2. The germline gives CDR1 SGHVS, CDR2 FQNEAQ. This CDR3 region has 14 residues. V lost 3 bases and J lost 5; bases outside the gene matches: 6.

The CDR3 spells CASSPRRGSDTEAFF. CDR3 DNA sequence: TGTGCCAGCAGTCCGCGGCGGGGGAGTGACACTGAAGCTTTCTTT. This sequence joins TRBV27 and TRBJ1-1; D possibly corresponds to TRBD1 (5 bases). The CDR3 runs 15 residues. Per the germline V gene, CDR1 is MNHEY and CDR2 is SMNVEV (reference sequence). The ends were cut back, 5 bases at V and 3 bases at J, with 16 bases in the middle.

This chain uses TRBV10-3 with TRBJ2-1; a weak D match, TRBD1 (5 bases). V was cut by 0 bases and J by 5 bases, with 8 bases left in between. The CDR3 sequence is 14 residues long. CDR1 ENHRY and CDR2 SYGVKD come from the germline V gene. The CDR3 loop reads CAISESQGHNEQFF. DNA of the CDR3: TGTGCCATCAGTGAGTCGCAGGGCCACAATGAGCAGTTCTTC.

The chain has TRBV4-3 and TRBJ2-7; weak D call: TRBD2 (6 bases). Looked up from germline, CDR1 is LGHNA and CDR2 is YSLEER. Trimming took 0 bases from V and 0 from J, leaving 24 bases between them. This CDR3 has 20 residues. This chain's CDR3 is CASSQDAKLAGNQLSYEQYF. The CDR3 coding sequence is TGCGCCAGCAGCCAAGATGCGAAGCTCGCGGGGAACCAGCTCTCCTACGAGCAGTACTTC.

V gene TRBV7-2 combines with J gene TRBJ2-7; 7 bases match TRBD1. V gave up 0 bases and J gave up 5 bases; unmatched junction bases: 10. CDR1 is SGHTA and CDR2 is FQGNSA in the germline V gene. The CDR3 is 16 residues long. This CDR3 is CASSLAPGGRHDEQYF. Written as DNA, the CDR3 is TGTGCCAGCAGCTTAGCCCCAGGGGGACGGCACGACGAGCAGTACTTC.

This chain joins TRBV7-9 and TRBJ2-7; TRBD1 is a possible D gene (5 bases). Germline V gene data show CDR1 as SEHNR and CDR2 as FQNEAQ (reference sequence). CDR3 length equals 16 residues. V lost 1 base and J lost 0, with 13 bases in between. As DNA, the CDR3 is TGTGCCAGCAGCTTAGGGAAGCGTGACAGCTCCTACGAGCAGTACTTC. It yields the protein CASSLGKRDSSYEQYF.

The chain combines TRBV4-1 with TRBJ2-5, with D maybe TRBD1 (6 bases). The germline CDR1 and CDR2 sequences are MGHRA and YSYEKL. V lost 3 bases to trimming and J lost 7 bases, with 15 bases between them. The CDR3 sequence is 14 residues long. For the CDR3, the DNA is TGCGCCAGCAGCCATGCACAGGGAACAGGGACCCAGTACTTC. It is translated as CASSHAQGTGTQYF.

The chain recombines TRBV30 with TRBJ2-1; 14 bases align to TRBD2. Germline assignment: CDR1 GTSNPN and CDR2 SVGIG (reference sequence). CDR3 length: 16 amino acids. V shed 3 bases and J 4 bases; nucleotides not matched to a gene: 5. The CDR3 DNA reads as TGTGCCTGGAGGCCCGGGACTAGCGGGAGTTACAATGAGCAGTTCTTC. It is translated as CAWRPGTSGSYNEQFF.

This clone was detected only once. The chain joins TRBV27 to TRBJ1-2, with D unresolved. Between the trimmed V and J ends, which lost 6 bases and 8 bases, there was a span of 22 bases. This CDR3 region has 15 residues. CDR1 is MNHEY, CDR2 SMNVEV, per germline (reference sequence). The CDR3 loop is CASSLGRRNTLGYTF. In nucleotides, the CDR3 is TGTGCCAGCAGCTTGGGCCGAAGAAATACCTTGGGCTACACCTTC.

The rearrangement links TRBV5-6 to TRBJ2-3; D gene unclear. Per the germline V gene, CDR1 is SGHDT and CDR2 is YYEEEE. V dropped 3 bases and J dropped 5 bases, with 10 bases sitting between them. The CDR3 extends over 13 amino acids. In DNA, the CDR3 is TGTGCCAGCAGCTCCCTCTCCGGAGATACGCAGTATTTT. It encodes CASSSLSGDTQYF.